This T cell receptor (beta chain) originates from a study of cytomegalovirus exposure and HLA in healthy donors. On the study more broadly: An analysis done earlier identified approximately 120 million unique TCR beta sequences from approximately 170 million T cells. Overall study results and limits: Earlier analysis found most TCR beta V segments productive about 87% or about 30% of the time. In a later analysis, DRB1 alleles had the most associated TCRs; HLA-C alleles the fewest.

In the case of this clone: Antigen unknown.

The PCR employed 60 Vbeta primers together with 13 Jbeta primers. The repertoire was sequenced with immunoSEQ multiplex PCR; TCRdb's copy has only in-frame clones and lacks some. The top ten clones hold approximately 6.5% of a sample with 140,000 or so clones, approximately 70% of them seen once. The V gene lost 5 bases and the J gene lost 1 base, with 17 bases spanning the gap. From germline, CDR1 is LNHDA and CDR2 SQIVND (reference sequence). The CDR3 consists of 16 residues. This receptor was taken from a woman in her sixties or seventies in good health and CMV-seronegative. The sequenced material came from PBMCs. The chain links TRBV19 to TRBJ1-1; the D gene is possibly TRBD1 (6 bases). The DNA of the CDR3 is TGTGCCAGTAGTTTCCCGGGCGGACAGAGGAACACTGAAGCTTTCTTT. Translating it yields CASSFPGGQRNTEAFF.